The entry that follows covers one TCR beta chain sequence. Its antigen is currently unknown. The data originate from a study of T cell responses to AZD1222 COVID-19 vaccine. Study-wide results and caveats: Among those given AZD1222, only five or six were seropositive at baseline. The donor group comprised mostly white British people and more females; the analysis possibly underestimated clonal diversity. In all cases, repertoires were sampled only after the peak T cell response. Spike was spanned by vaccine-associated CD4 TCRs, with dominance at 160-218 and 743-854.

The protocol was immunoSEQ multiplex PCR, while the TCRdb copy is restricted to in-frame clones and leaves out a portion. Counted here are 150,000 to 200,000 clones, over 90% occurring once; the ten biggest clones make up about 2.5%. The J segment lost 7 bases and the V segment lost 4 bases, leaving 9 bases of the junction unmatched. Looked up from germline, CDR1 is LGHDT and CDR2 is YNNKEL (reference sequence). The CDR3 has 15 amino acids. This receptor was obtained from an adult in good health. This chain joins TRBV3-1 (or the pseudogene TRBV3-2) and TRBJ1-1; 10 nucleotides match TRBD1. The sample was peripheral blood, taken on day 0 of AZD1222 vaccination. CDR3 region: CASSLSTDRGHEAFF. In DNA form, the CDR3 reads TGTGCCAGCAGCCTATCAACTGACAGGGGGCATGAAGCTTTCTTT.